This TCR beta chain is drawn from a study of blood T cells in healthy people across ages. It was with a sample-barcoded 5' primer and a J-beta primer mix that a second PCR of about 7 to 12 cycles was run. TCRdb redid the calling of the 5' RACE reads with MiXCR, one entry per CDR3 protein. The sample includes roughly 1.5 million distinct CDR3 sequences, approximately 42% of them seen just once. V shed 4 bases, J shed 7 bases, and the junction held 8 bases outside the gene matches. Looked up from germline, CDR1 is SGHTA and CDR2 is FQGTGA. The CDR3 loop spans 16 amino acids. The chain is built from TRBV7-3 and TRBJ2-7; 15 nucleotides match TRBD2. The sample comprised blood. The receptor comes from a woman under 30 in good health. For the CDR3, the DNA is TGTGCCAGCAGCTCCGGGACTAGCGGGAGGTTGGGTGAGCAGTACTTC. Protein: CASSSGTSGRLGEQYF.